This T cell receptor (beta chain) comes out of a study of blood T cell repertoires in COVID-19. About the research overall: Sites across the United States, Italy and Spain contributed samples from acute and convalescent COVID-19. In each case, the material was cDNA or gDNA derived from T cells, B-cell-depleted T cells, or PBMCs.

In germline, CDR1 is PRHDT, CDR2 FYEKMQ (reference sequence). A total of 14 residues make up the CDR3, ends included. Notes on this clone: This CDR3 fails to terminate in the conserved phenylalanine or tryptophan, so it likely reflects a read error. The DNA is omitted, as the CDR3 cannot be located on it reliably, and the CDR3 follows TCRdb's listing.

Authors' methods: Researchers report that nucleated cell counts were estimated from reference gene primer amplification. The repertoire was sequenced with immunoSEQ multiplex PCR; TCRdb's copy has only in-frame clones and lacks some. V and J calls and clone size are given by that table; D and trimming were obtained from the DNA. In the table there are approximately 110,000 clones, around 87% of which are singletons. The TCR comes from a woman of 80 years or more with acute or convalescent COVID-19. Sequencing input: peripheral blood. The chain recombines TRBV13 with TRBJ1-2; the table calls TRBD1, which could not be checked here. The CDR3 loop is CASSRALSGTGALV.